This T cell receptor beta chain was recorded in a study of cytomegalovirus exposure and HLA in healthy donors. Trimming removed 0 bases at V and 3 bases at J, with 12 bases between. The CDR3 covers 15 residues. CDR1 is SGHRS and CDR2 is YFSETQ in the germline V gene. Study observations and caveats: In a later analysis, DRB1 alleles had the most associated TCRs; HLA-C alleles the fewest. The authors assumed roughly uniform sequencing depth across donors for presence/absence analyses. A later analysis showed HLA-associated TCR beta chains outstripping equally common others in clonal expansion.

The count of this clone is one. Its specificity is not known. The PCR employed 60 Vbeta primers together with 13 Jbeta primers. The assay was immunoSEQ multiplex PCR, and TCRdb's table has in-frame clones only and misses some. Of about 200,000 clones in the sample, around 87% were seen once. The gene calls are TRBV5-1 and TRBJ1-1; the D gene is possibly TRBD1 (6 bases). The TCR originated in a man younger than 45 in good health and CMV-seronegative. The sample taken for sequencing was PBMCs. The CDR3, as DNA: TGCGCCAGCAGCTTGGTCTGGGGGCGCGACACTGAAGCTTTCTTT. Its translation: CASSLVWGRDTEAFF.